This T cell receptor (beta chain) was captured in a study of PD-L1 blockade in urothelial cancer. At the level of the study: Beginning in about 2014, patients received atezolizumab, given as 1,200 mg intravenously every 3 weeks. Most patients, about nine tenths of the roughly 30, were males with bladder-origin cancer.

Germline V lookup: CDR1 KGHSH, CDR2 LQKENI. J lost 6 bases, V lost 3 bases, and 4 bases had no gene match. This CDR3 is 14 amino acids long. Method: immunoSEQ multiplex PCR; TCRdb's copy keeps in-frame clones and lacks some. The table records about 93,000 clones, 85% to 90% of them present only once. Time point denoted: pretreatment peripheral blood. The study, taken as a whole, reports: In blood sampled pretreatment, TCR clonality below the median predicted better survival.

A remark on this clone: Its antigen is unknown.

Here the sequenced sample was PBMCs, taken around atezolizumab (anti-PD-L1) treatment. The receptor comes from a man aged 55-75 years with urothelial cancer. The V call is TRBV18, the J call TRBJ1-2; TRBD1 aligns across 10 bases. This chain's CDR3 is CASSPGTGEHGYTF. The CDR3 nucleotides are TGTGCCAGCTCACCCGGGACAGGGGAGCATGGCTACACCTTC.